A single sample is the source of the 17 T cell receptor beta chains below, sequenced in a study of early T cells in non-severe SARS-CoV-2 infection. TCRdb processed the 5' RACE reads anew with MiXCR; each CDR3 protein has one entry. The data hold about 66,000 distinct CDR3 sequences, with about 13% observed a single time. Sequenced material: whole blood. The receptor set was obtained from an adult who was a healthcare worker with PCR-confirmed SARS-CoV-2 infection or an uninfected control (not recorded which).

The rearrangement uses TRBV11-2 and TRBJ2-7; D call uncertain. From germline, CDR1 is SGHAT and CDR2 FQNNGV. V gave up 2 bases and J gave up 9 bases, with 8 bases separating them. The CDR3 sequence is 11 residues long. The CDR3 region is CASSLWSPQYF. The CDR3 nucleotides read TGTGCCAGCAGCTTATGGAGTCCGCAGTACTTC.

The chain recombines TRBV29-1 with TRBJ2-7, with 7 positions matching TRBD1. Germline trimming cut 1 base from V and 2 bases from J; bases unmatched to any gene: 5. Germline V CDR1 and CDR2: SQVTM, ANQGSEA. The CDR3 is made up of 14 amino acids. DNA for the CDR3: TGCAGCGTTGAAGCCACCGACAGGGCCTACGAGCAGTACTTC. Translating gives CSVEATDRAYEQYF.

This clonotype has ten or more counts. The chain combines TRBV28 with TRBJ1-2; TRBD1 is a possible D gene (6 bases). Germline V CDR1 and CDR2: MDHEN, SYDVKM. This CDR3 comprises 15 residues. V was clipped by 4 bases and J by 4 bases, with 16 bases between them. Written as DNA, the CDR3 is TGTGCCAGCAGTTCCTGGGGACATCCGCCCTATGGCTACACCTTC. It yields the protein CASSSWGHPPYGYTF.

Only a few counts were recorded for this clonotype. This rearrangement joins TRBV6-1 to TRBJ2-3, with TRBD2 matching 12 bases. There are 16 residues in the CDR3. The ends lost 7 bases at V and 2 bases at J; junction bases unmatched: 7. Germline lookup yields CDR1 MNHNS and CDR2 SASEGT. The CDR3 coding sequence is TGTGCCAGCACTAGCGGGAGGGCCTCCCCCACAGATACGCAGTATTTT. Its protein product is CASTSGRASPTDTQYF.

This clonotype was seen many times. The chain employs TRBV7-2 and TRBJ1-5; D uncertain. The CDR3 consists of 12 residues. V dropped 2 bases and J dropped 7 bases, with 6 bases sitting between them. Germline loops: CDR1 SGHTA, CDR2 FQGNSA. The CDR3, as DNA: TGTGCCAGCAGCTTAAATAGGCAGCCCCAGCATTTT. Translated, it gives CASSLNRQPQHF.

This clonotype was seen a few times. The V call is TRBV20-1, the J call TRBJ2-1; 16 bases line up with TRBD2. The CDR3 totals 16 residues. Germline assignment: CDR1 DFQATT and CDR2 SNEGSKA (reference sequence). V was pared by 6 bases and J by 6 bases, with 8 bases of the junction left unmatched. CDR3: CSARTGTSGRANEQFF. CDR3 bases: TGCAGTGCCCGAACCGGGACTAGCGGGAGGGCCAATGAGCAGTTCTTC.

This clonotype showed up just a few times. The J gene is TRBJ2-7, the V gene TRBV27, with a tentative D call TRBD2 (6 bases). In germline, CDR1 is MNHEY, CDR2 SMNVEV (reference sequence). V lost 9 bases to trimming and J lost 5 bases, with 11 bases between them. The CDR3 runs 11 residues. The CDR3 is CARGGPNEQYF. The CDR3 DNA sequence: TGTGCCAGGGGGGGTCCCAACGAGCAGTACTTC.

The sample holds many counts of this clonotype. The CDR3 nucleotides read TGTGCCAGCAGCTTAGTGGCCCGGGACGAGCAGTTCTTC. Translating it yields CASSLVARDEQFF. The chain couples TRBV7-8 to TRBJ2-1; D is possibly TRBD1 or TRBD2 (5 bases each). Germline CDR1 is SGHVS and CDR2 is FQNEAQ. The CDR3 consists of 13 residues. Trimming pared 1 base from V and 10 bases from J, leaving 11 bases between.

This clonotype was seen a few times. The chain couples TRBV20-1 to TRBJ2-7, with TRBD2 identical over 7 bases. Germline trimming cut 3 bases from V and 7 bases from J; bases unmatched to any gene: 12. Germline V lookup: CDR1 DFQATT, CDR2 SNEGSKA (reference sequence). The CDR3 sequence is 14 residues long. The CDR3 sequence: CSARRGSAEGEQYF. For the CDR3, the DNA is TGCAGTGCTAGGCGCGGGAGTGCCGAGGGTGAGCAGTACTTC.

This clonotype showed up just a few times. The V gene is TRBV5-1, the J gene TRBJ2-1; 10 positions agree with TRBD2. The length of the CDR3 is 16 residues. CDR1 is SGHRS and CDR2 is YFSETQ in the germline V gene. The V gene end was trimmed by 3 bases and the J gene end by 5 bases; junction bases not matched to a gene: 8. CDR3 sequence (DNA): TGCGCCAGCAGCTCCCAAAGCGGGAGGGGGAACAATGAGCAGTTCTTC. Protein: CASSSQSGRGNNEQFF.

The rearrangement links TRBV14 to TRBJ2-5, with a weak D call TRBD1 (6 bases). The CDR3 has 15 residues. Trimming removed 3 bases at V and 4 bases at J, with 15 bases between. Germline V gene lookup returns CDR1 SGHDN and CDR2 FVKESK. The CDR3 nucleotides read TGTGCCAGCAGCCACACACAGGGTTCTGCAGAGACCCAGTACTTC. Its translation: CASSHTQGSAETQYF.

A few counts support this clonotype. The chain recombines TRBV10-3 with TRBJ2-2; D gene unclear. Trimming removed 6 bases at V and 0 bases at J, with 5 bases between. CDR1 and CDR2 from the germline V gene are ENHRY and SYGVKD. This CDR3 is built from 13 residues. Here the CDR3 DNA reads TGTGCCATCAGAAACACGAACACCGGGGAGCTGTTTTTT. This gives the protein CAIRNTNTGELFF.

This clonotype was seen more than once but under ten times. V is TRBV5-4 and J is TRBJ2-7, with D possibly TRBD2 on 6 matching bases. Germline V CDR1 and CDR2: SGHNT, YYREEE (reference sequence). This CDR3 is built from 15 residues. The ends were cut back, 4 bases at V and 0 bases at J, with 14 bases in the middle. CDR3: CASSPGSSSSYEQYF. The DNA for the CDR3 is TGTGCCAGCAGCCCCGGGAGCTCAAGCTCCTACGAGCAGTACTTC.

In this sample, this clonotype turned up a few times. This chain uses TRBV7-8 with TRBJ2-2; a possible D gene is TRBD1 (6 bases). Per germline, CDR1 SGHVS and CDR2 FQNEAQ. The CDR3 loop spans 13 amino acids. V dropped 4 bases and J dropped 7 bases, with 10 bases sitting between them. CDR3 protein: CASSSRDIGELFF. The DNA of the CDR3 is TGTGCCAGCAGCTCCAGGGACATCGGGGAGCTGTTTTTT.

The table lists this clonotype with a few counts. V and J are TRBV29-1 and TRBJ2-3; 8 bases fit TRBD1. Germline V gene data show CDR1 as SQVTM and CDR2 as ANQGSEA. CDR3 size: 15 residues. The V gene end was trimmed by 7 bases and the J gene end by 1 base; junction bases not matched to a gene: 10. DNA of the CDR3: TGCAGCGCTATCCCACCGGGACAGGGCACAGATACGCAGTATTTT. This sequence encodes CSAIPPGQGTDTQYF.

For this clonotype: This CDR3 is missing its conserved last phenylalanine or tryptophan, likely due to a read error. The genes are TRBV5-1 and TRBJ2-5; D is ambiguous. Germline CDR1 reads SGHRS; CDR2 reads YFSETQ. The germline V and J ends were trimmed by 1 base and 2 bases, with 6 bases remaining between them. This CDR3 contains 13 residues. The CDR3 DNA reads as TGCGCCAGCAGCTTGACTTTACAAGAGACCCAGTACTCC. It translates to CASSLTLQETQYS.

This clonotype was counted ten times or more. The chain couples TRBV4-1 to TRBJ2-7; 9 nucleotides agree with TRBD1. The germline V gene has CDR1 MGHRA and CDR2 YSYEKL. The CDR3 extends over 16 amino acids. With V trimmed by 4 bases and J by 3 bases, 10 bases remained unmatched. CDR3 nucleotides: TGCGCCAGCAGCCCACACGGTGGGGACAGGGACTACGAGCAGTACTTC. Translated, it gives CASSPHGGDRDYEQYF.